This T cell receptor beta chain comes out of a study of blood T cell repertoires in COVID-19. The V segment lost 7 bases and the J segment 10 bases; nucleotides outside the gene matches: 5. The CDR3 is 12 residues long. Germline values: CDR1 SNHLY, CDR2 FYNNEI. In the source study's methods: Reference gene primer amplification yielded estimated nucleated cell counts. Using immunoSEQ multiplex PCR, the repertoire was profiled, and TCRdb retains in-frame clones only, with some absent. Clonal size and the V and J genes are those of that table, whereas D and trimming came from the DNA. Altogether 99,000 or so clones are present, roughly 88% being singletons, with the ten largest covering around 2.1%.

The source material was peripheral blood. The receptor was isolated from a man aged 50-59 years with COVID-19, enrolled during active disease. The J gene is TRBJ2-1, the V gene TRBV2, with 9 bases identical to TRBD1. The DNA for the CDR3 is TGTGCCAGCACGGGACAGGGCCCCGAGCAGTTCTTC. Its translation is CASTGQGPEQFF.